Below are 22 T cell receptor beta chains sequenced from a single sample in a study of T cells in Graves' hyperthyroidism and ophthalmopathy. RNA transcripts served as the template for amplifying TCR beta CDR3 regions. TCR CDR3 underwent first-round RT-PCR with the HTBI primer set. TCRdb itself ran the multiplex PCR reads through MiXCR, one entry per CDR3 protein. The sample includes roughly 630,000 distinct CDR3 sequences, approximately 14% of them seen just once. The sample comprised blood. These receptors all come from a woman in her 30s with Graves' hyperthyroidism.

The table lists this clonotype with many counts. This chain links TRBV9 with TRBJ2-7, with 8 nucleotides matching TRBD2. The CDR3 sequence is 14 residues long. Germline V gives CDR1 SGDLS, CDR2 YYNGEE. J lost 2 bases, V lost 2 bases, and 3 bases had no gene match. CDR3 protein: CASSVGGGTYEQYF. The CDR3 bases are TGTGCCAGCAGCGTCGGGGGGGGGACCTACGAGCAGTACTTC.

V and J are TRBV20-1 and TRBJ2-2, with no clear D. The V and J ends lost 6 bases and 4 bases respectively, with 12 bases between them. From germline, CDR1 is DFQATT and CDR2 SNEGSKA (reference sequence). The CDR3 contains 13 residues. The CDR3 spells CSAINYSTGELFF. In DNA form, the CDR3 reads TGCAGTGCGATAAACTATTCCACCGGGGAGCTGTTTTTT.

In its sample, this clonotype was seen many times. The rearrangement joins TRBV5-1 to TRBJ2-3, with 14 nucleotides matching TRBD2. Germline V gene data show CDR1 as SGHRS and CDR2 as YFSETQ. The CDR3 contains 16 residues. V shed 8 bases and J 1 base; nucleotides not matched to a gene: 6. CDR3 nucleotides: TGCGCCAGGAAAACGGGACTAGCGGGAGGCACAGATACGCAGTATTTT. Protein product: CARKTGLAGGTDTQYF.

Written as DNA, the CDR3 is TGTGCCAGCAGCGATGGGGGGGATCAGTACTTC. This gives the protein CASSDGGDQYF. The chain recombines TRBV9 with TRBJ2-7; 7 nucleotides line up with TRBD2. After removal of 3 bases from V and 10 bases from J, the junction contained 4 bases not matched to a gene. In germline, CDR1 is SGDLS, CDR2 YYNGEE. This CDR3 contains 11 residues.

This clonotype was counted ten times or more. V usage is TRBV7-9 and J usage is TRBJ2-1; D unclear. CDR3 length: 15 residues. From germline, CDR1 is SEHNR and CDR2 FQNEAQ (reference sequence). The V gene lost 6 bases and the J gene lost 8 bases, with 20 bases spanning the gap. CDR3 in amino acids: CASRKAYGRNDEQFF. As DNA, the CDR3 is TGTGCCAGCAGGAAAGCCTATGGACGGAACGATGAGCAGTTCTTC.

CDR3 in DNA: TGTGCCAGCAGCCGCACCCGGGAGCAGTTCTTC. Protein: CASSRTREQFF. The chain has TRBV9 and TRBJ2-1; no clear D. The CDR3 loop spans 11 amino acids. V was trimmed by 4 bases and J by 10 bases, leaving 9 bases between them. The germline V gene encodes CDR1 SGDLS and CDR2 YYNGEE.

This clonotype was seen many times. The rearrangement joins TRBV18 to TRBJ1-2; D gene uncertain. Germline CDR1 and CDR2: KGHSH and LQKENI. V shed 4 bases and J shed 4 bases, with 7 bases lying between them. This CDR3 contains 12 residues. Written as DNA, the CDR3 is TGTGCCAGCTCACGAGACGGCTATGGCTACACCTTC. Translation: CASSRDGYGYTF.

This clonotype was seen at least ten times. The rearrangement links TRBV7-2 to TRBJ1-5; D is undetermined. This CDR3 comprises 14 residues. Germline loops: CDR1 SGHTA, CDR2 FQGNSA. V lost 1 base to trimming and J lost 4 bases, with 8 bases between them. The CDR3 region has the DNA TGTGCCAGCAGCTTAGGCAGTCCAAATCAGCCCCAGCATTTT. Protein product: CASSLGSPNQPQHF.

As for this clonotype: A read error may explain this, as a much larger clone is one base away. J is TRBJ2-5 and V is TRBV7-2, with D tentatively TRBD2 (5 bases). CDR1 is SGHTA and CDR2 is FQGNSA in the germline V gene. V lost 5 bases and J lost 5, with 12 bases in between. CDR3 length: 13 amino acids. The CDR3 region is CTSSTRRSETQYF. Written as DNA, the CDR3 is TGTACCAGCAGCACGAGGAGGTCGGAGACCCAGTACTTC.

This clonotype appeared many times. J is TRBJ2-4 and V is TRBV5-6; D perhaps matches TRBD1 (5 bases). Germline V gives CDR1 SGHDT, CDR2 YYEEEE. The CDR3 consists of 15 residues. Trimming shortened V by 4 bases and J by 7 bases, and 18 bases separated the two germline ends. CDR3 coding DNA: TGTGCCAGCAGCGCTGGGTCGACAGAAGGTAACATTCAGTACTTC. It translates to CASSAGSTEGNIQYF.

This clonotype was seen many times. V is TRBV3-1 and J is TRBJ2-6, with 9 bases that match TRBD1. The CDR3 has 18 amino acids. Trimming took 4 bases from V and 2 from J; bases not matched to a gene: 9. CDR1 and CDR2 (germline): LGHDT, YNNKEL (reference sequence). In DNA, the CDR3 is TGTGCCAGCAGCCCGGAGACAGGGGGAATTCCTGGGGCCAACGTCCTGACTTTC. Protein: CASSPETGGIPGANVLTF.

The chain joins TRBV29-1 to TRBJ2-1, with 13 nucleotides matching TRBD2. The CDR3 totals 16 residues. The germline CDR1 and CDR2 sequences are SQVTM and ANQGSEA. V shed 6 bases and J 2 bases; nucleotides not matched to a gene: 7. Here the CDR3 reads CSVSTGTSGTYNEQFF. CDR3 in DNA: TGCAGCGTGTCTACCGGGACTAGCGGGACCTACAATGAGCAGTTCTTC.

The V gene is TRBV10-3, the J gene TRBJ2-1, with 7 nucleotides matching TRBD1. The CDR3 has 12 amino acids. V gave up 6 bases and J gave up 6 bases; unmatched junction bases: 2. Germline CDR1 ENHRY, CDR2 SYGVKD. The CDR3, as DNA: TGTGCCATCAGCACAGGGGCCAATGAGCAGTTCTTC. It encodes CAISTGANEQFF.

This clonotype was counted at least ten times. V is TRBV28 and J is TRBJ2-1, with 7 bases identical to TRBD1. V shed 6 bases, J shed 5 bases, and the junction held 10 bases outside the gene matches. This CDR3 region has 15 residues. Germline V gene sequence: CDR1 MDHEN, CDR2 SYDVKM. The CDR3 DNA is TGTGCCAGCAGCCCCGGGACAGCATCAGACAATGAGCAGTTCTTC. It translates to CASSPGTASDNEQFF.

Of note for this clonotype: A single base separates this from a much larger clone, so it may be a read error. Given the absence of the conserved phenylalanine or tryptophan at the CDR3 end, a read error is likely. The chain employs TRBV28 and TRBJ2-1; D is undetermined. CDR1 MDHEN and CDR2 SYDVKM come from the germline V gene. Trimming took off 1 base at V and 7 bases at J, with 14 bases between the two ends. There are 15 residues in the CDR3. The CDR3 protein is CASSLSPDRANEQFS. CDR3 coding DNA: TGTGCCAGCAGTTTATCCCCCGACCGGGCGAATGAGCAGTTCTCC.

On this clonotype itself: One end of the junction is discordant with germline, which a read error may explain. V gene TRBV29-1 combines with J gene TRBJ2-7, with 12 positions matching TRBD2. The CDR3 consists of 15 residues. From germline, CDR1 is SQVTM and CDR2 ANQGSEA. CDR3 protein: CSVQDRLAGAYEQYF. CDR3 coding DNA: TGCAGCGTTCAAGACCGACTAGCGGGAGCCTACGAGCAGTACTTC.

The chain recombines TRBV3-1 with TRBJ1-2, with D unresolved. The V end lost 0 bases, the J end lost 2 bases, and 13 bases lay between the germline ends. Germline CDR1 is LGHDT and CDR2 is YNNKEL (reference sequence). The CDR3 loop spans 16 amino acids. The CDR3 here is CASSQDRAGLNYGYTF. CDR3 nucleotide sequence: TGTGCCAGCAGCCAAGACCGGGCAGGATTAAACTATGGCTACACCTTC. Full variable domain (remainder filled in from reference TRBV3-1 and TRBJ1-2): DTAVSQTPKYLVTQMGNDKSIKCEQNLGHDTMYWYKQDSKKFLKIMFSYNNKELIINETVPNRFSPKSPDKAHLNLHINSLELGDSAVYFCASSQDRAGLNYGYTFGSGTRLTVV.

This clonotype was found many times. V gene TRBV18 combines with J gene TRBJ2-3; D is uncertain. V dropped 3 bases and J dropped 1 base, with 5 bases sitting between them. From germline, CDR1 is KGHSH and CDR2 LQKENI. CDR3 length: 13 residues. CDR3 nucleotides: TGTGCCAGCTCACCTCTAGGCACAGATACGCAGTATTTT. This gives the protein CASSPLGTDTQYF.

This clonotype came up many times. The V gene is TRBV27, the J gene TRBJ2-1, with no clear D. Germline CDR1 is MNHEY and CDR2 is SMNVEV (reference sequence). CDR3 length: 14 amino acids. With 2 bases removed from V and 2 bases from J, the gap between germline ends came to 7 bases. The CDR3 DNA sequence: TGTGCCAGCAGTTTAGCCAGGCCCTACAATGAGCAGTTCTTC. Residues: CASSLARPYNEQFF.

In this sample, this clonotype turned up many times. The chain is built from TRBV2 and TRBJ1-5; D unclear. Germline CDR1 and CDR2: SNHLY and FYNNEI. The CDR3 loop spans 15 amino acids. Trimming cost V 6 bases and J 0 bases, with 12 bases left between them. The CDR3 nucleotides read TGTGCCAGCAGCCCGACCGGTAATAGCAATCAGCCCCAGCATTTT. Translation: CASSPTGNSNQPQHF.

The V call is TRBV2, the J call TRBJ1-3; D call uncertain. The CDR3 contains 12 residues. V was pared by 4 bases and J by 8 bases, with 9 bases between. The germline CDR1 and CDR2 sequences are SNHLY and FYNNEI. CDR3 protein: CASSASRDTIYF. CDR3 DNA: TGTGCCAGCAGTGCCTCCCGGGACACCATATATTTT. Filled out from reference TRBV2 and TRBJ1-3, the complete variable domain reads EPEVTQTPSHQVTQMGQEVILRCVPISNHLYFYWYRQILGQKVEFLVSFYNNEISEKSEIFDDQFSVERPDGSNFTLKIRSTKLEDSAMYFCASSASRDTIYFGEGSWLTVV.

This clonotype was detected ten times or more. The chain is built from TRBV28 and TRBJ2-2; possibly TRBD2 for D (6 bases). Germline V gene data show CDR1 as MDHEN and CDR2 as SYDVKM. V was clipped by 6 bases and J by 5 bases, with 10 bases between them. The CDR3 is 13 amino acids. The CDR3 here is CASSSGGTGELFF. The CDR3 nucleotides read TGTGCCAGCAGCTCCGGGGGAACCGGGGAGCTGTTTTTT. Full variable domain (outside the CDR3, taken from reference TRBV28 and TRBJ2-2): DVKVTQSSRYLVKRTGEKVFLECVQDMDHENMFWYRQDPGLGLRLIYFSYDVKMKEKGDIPEGYSVSREKKERFSLILESASTNQTSMYLCASSSGGTGELFFGEGSRLTVL.